These 5 T cell receptor beta chains were all obtained from the same sample, sequenced in a study of cytomegalovirus exposure and HLA in healthy donors. Vbeta (60) and Jbeta (13) primers were used in the PCR. Libraries were prepared by immunoSEQ multiplex PCR; TCRdb keeps only in-frame clonotypes and omits some of them. The ten most abundant clones cover 4% of a sample with 50,000 to 70,000 clones. Sequencing was carried out using PBMCs. The receptors were gathered from a male donor in good health and CMV-seronegative.

The chain couples TRBV30 to TRBJ2-5; 9 bases map to TRBD2. J gave up 11 bases and V 2 bases, and 15 bases lay outside the gene matches. The CDR3 runs to 15 residues. Germline V gene lookup returns CDR1 GTSNPN and CDR2 SVGIG (reference sequence). The CDR3 nucleotides read TGTGCCTGGAGTAGGGGAGGTAGCGGGGGTTGGGAGCAGTACTTC. This encodes CAWSRGGSGGWEQYF.

V and J are TRBV28 and TRBJ1-4; TRBD1 matches 7 bases. V dropped 10 bases and J dropped 5; count of bases not matched to a gene: 7. The CDR3 is 13 residues long. Germline CDR1 is MDHEN and CDR2 is SYDVKM. The CDR3 loop reads CAINRGLNEKLFF. The CDR3 region has the DNA TGTGCCATCAACAGGGGCCTGAATGAAAAACTGTTTTTT.

The chain recombines TRBV27 with TRBJ2-3, with 9 bases matching TRBD2. The CDR3 runs 14 residues. The germline CDR1 and CDR2 sequences are MNHEY and SMNVEV (reference sequence). V lost 2 bases to trimming and J lost 8 bases; unmatched junction nucleotides: 5. The CDR3 DNA reads TGTGCCAGCAGTTTAGCGGGAGGGCCGGGTACGCAGTATTTT. This sequence encodes CASSLAGGPGTQYF.

The genes are TRBV4-3 and TRBJ2-7; weak D call: TRBD2 (5 bases). CDR1 and CDR2 from the germline V gene are LGHNA and YSLEER. V shed 0 bases and J shed 2 bases, with 17 bases lying between them. The CDR3 sequence is 17 residues long. CDR3 DNA: TGCGCCAGCAGCCAAGACTTGAGGGAGACCCGGACCTACGAGCAGTACTTC. Amino acids: CASSQDLRETRTYEQYF.

The chain uses TRBV14 and TRBJ1-2, with a weak D call TRBD1 (5 bases). In germline, CDR1 is SGHDN, CDR2 FVKESK. This CDR3 region has 13 residues. The V gene lost 3 bases and the J gene lost 5 bases, with 10 bases spanning the gap. CDR3 in DNA: TGTGCCAGCAGCCACTCGCGGGGGTATGGCTACACCTTC. Protein sequence: CASSHSRGYGYTF.